This T cell receptor beta chain was recovered during a study of blood T cell repertoires in COVID-19. Authors' data handling: Scientists estimated how many nucleated cells there were by amplifying reference gene primers. Only in-frame clones appear in the TCRdb table, and some are missing; sequencing was by immunoSEQ multiplex PCR. V and J calls and clone size are those listed in that table; D and trimming were worked out from the DNA. The sample lists more than 110,000 clones, over 75% seen once, with 2.5% to 3.5% in the top ten. The length of the CDR3 is 17 residues. Deletions cut 0 bases from V and 4 bases from J, with 13 bases between. CDR1 and CDR2 (germline): MGHRA, YSYEKL.

Sequencing was performed on PBMCs or T cells enriched from blood (not recorded which). V gene TRBV4-1 combines with J gene TRBJ1-6; possibly TRBD1 for D (6 bases). The sequence was collected from a woman aged 45-59 years who had recovered from COVID-19. The CDR3 DNA follows: TGCGCCAGCAGCCAAGATCGGGTAGGACAGTATAATTCACCCCTCCACTTT. Encoded protein: CASSQDRVGQYNSPLHF.